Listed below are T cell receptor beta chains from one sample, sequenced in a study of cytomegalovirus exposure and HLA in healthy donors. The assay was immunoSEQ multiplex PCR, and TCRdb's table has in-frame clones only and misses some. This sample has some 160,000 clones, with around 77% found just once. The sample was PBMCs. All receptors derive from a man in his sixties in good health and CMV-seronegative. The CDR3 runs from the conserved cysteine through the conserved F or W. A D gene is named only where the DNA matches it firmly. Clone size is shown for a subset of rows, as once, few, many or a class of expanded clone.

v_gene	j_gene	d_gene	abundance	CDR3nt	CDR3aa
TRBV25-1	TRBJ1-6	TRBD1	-	TGTGCCAGCAGGGGGACAGCCAATTCACCCCTCAACTTT	CASRGTANSPLNF
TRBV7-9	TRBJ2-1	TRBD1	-	TGTGCCAGCAGCAAATCCGGGACAGGGCTATACAATGAGCAGTTCTTC	CASSKSGTGLYNEQFF
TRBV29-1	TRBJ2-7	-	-	TGCAGCGCGGGACACAGGTTGAACGAGCAGTACTTC	CSAGHRLNEQYF
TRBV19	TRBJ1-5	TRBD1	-	TGTGCCAGTAGTATAGGGACAGGGGGTCTGGCTCAGCCCCAGCATTTT	CASSIGTGGLAQPQHF
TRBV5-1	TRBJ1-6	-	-	TGCGCCAGCAGCTTGGGGGCAGGGAATAATTCACCCCTCCACTTT	CASSLGAGNNSPLHF
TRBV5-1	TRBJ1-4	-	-	TGCGCCAGCAGCCGGGGAGGGGCAGGGGATGGAGAAAAACTGTTTTTT	CASSRGGAGDGEKLFF
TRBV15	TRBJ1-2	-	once	TGTGCCACCAGCAGAGAACCCGTCCGGGGCTACACCTTC	CATSREPVRGYTF
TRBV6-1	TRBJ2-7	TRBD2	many	TGTGCCAGCAGTCCATCGGACGGGACTATGGAGCAGTACTTC	CASSPSDGTMEQYF
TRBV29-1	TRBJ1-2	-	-	TGCAGCGTTGAATGGGCCCCAGGGCTGAAATTCTATGGCTACACCTTC	CSVEWAPGLKFYGYTF
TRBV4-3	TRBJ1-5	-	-	TGCGCCAGCAGCCAAGATAAATCCCCCGATCAGCCCCAGCATTTT	CASSQDKSPDQPQHF
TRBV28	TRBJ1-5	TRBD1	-	TGTGCCAGCAGTCTGACAGGGGGGAATAGCAATCAGCCCCAGCATTTT	CASSLTGGNSNQPQHF
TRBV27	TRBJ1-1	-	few	TGTGCCAGAAGGGGCACAGAGCCCTTTTCTGAAGCTTTCTTT	CARRGTEPFSEAFF
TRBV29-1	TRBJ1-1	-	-	TGCAGCGTCCCCCGGGGAACTGAAGCTTTCTTT	CSVPRGTEAFF
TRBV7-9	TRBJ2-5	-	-	TGTTCCAGCAGCTTAGAGTCCGGGACCCAGTACTTC	CSSSLESGTQYF
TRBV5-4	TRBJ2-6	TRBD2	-	TGTGCCAGCAGCCCCTTCCGGGGGGCTGGGGCCAACGTCCTGACTTTC	CASSPFRGAGANVLTF
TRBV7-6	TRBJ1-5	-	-	TGTGCCAGCAGCTTAGTGGAGGGAGTTATTGGCAATCAGCCCCAGCATTTT	CASSLVEGVIGNQPQHF
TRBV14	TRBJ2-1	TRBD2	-	TGTGCCAGCAGCCAAGCCTTATTAGCGGGGTTGAATGAGCAGTTCTTC	CASSQALLAGLNEQFF
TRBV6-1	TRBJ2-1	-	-	TGTGCCAGCAGTGAAGGGCTTTACAATGAGCAGTTCTTC	CASSEGLYNEQFF
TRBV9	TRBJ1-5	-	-	TGTGCCAGCAGCGTAGGCGTCAATAGCAATCAGCCCCAGCATTTT	CASSVGVNSNQPQHF
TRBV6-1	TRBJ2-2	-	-	TGTGCCAGCAGTAACAGGGTATCCGGGGAGCTGTTTTTT	CASSNRVSGELFF
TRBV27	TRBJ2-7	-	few	TGTGCCAGCAGTACCACTCCCTACGAGCAGTACTTC	CASSTTPYEQYF
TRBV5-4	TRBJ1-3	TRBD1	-	TGTGCCAGCAGTCCAGGGGGAGTGGGAAACACCATATATTTT	CASSPGGVGNTIYF
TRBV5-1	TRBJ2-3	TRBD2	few	TGCGCCAGCAGCTTGGCCGGACTAGCGGGAGGGGACACAGATACGCAGTATTTT	CASSLAGLAGGDTDTQYF
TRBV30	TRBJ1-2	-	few	TGTGCCTGGGGCGGATCCTATGGCTACCCCTTC	CAWGGSYGYPF
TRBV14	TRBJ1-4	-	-	TGTGCCAGCAGCCAGGATATCAGGGGCGAGAATGAAAAACTGTTTTTT	CASSQDIRGENEKLFF
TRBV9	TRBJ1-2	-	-	TGTGCCAGCAGCGTAGTCGTGACAGGTGGGGACTACACCTTC	CASSVVVTGGDYTF
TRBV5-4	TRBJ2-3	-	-	TGTGCCAGCAGCTTCCGGGAGTCAGATACGCAGTATTTT	CASSFRESDTQYF
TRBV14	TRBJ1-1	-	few	TGTGCCAGCAGCCCCCTATGGGCAGGGTTCGGCACTGAAGCTTTCTTT	CASSPLWAGFGTEAFF
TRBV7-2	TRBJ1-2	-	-	TGTGCCAGCGGAGACAGGTCCTATGGCTACACCTTC	CASGDRSYGYTF
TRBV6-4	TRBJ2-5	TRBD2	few	TGTGCCAGCAGTTCGAGCGGGGGCAGTTCGGAGACCCAGTACTTC	CASSSSGGSSETQYF
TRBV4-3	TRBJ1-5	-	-	TGCGCCAGCAGCCAAGATGTGGGTGGCAGGGGAAATCAGCCCCAGCATTTT	CASSQDVGGRGNQPQHF
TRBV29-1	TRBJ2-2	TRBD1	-	TGCAGCGGAGGCCCGGGACAGGGGGCGACCGGGGAGCTGTTTTTT	CSGGPGQGATGELFF
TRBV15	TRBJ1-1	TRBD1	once	TGTGCCACCCGGCTGGGACAGGGTCCCACTGAAGCTTTCTTT	CATRLGQGPTEAFF
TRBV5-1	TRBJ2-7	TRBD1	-	TGCGCCAGCAGCTTGGCAGGGGGACCCACCTACGAGCAGTACTTC	CASSLAGGPTYEQYF
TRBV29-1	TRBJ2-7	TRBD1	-	TGCAGCGTTTCAGGAGGACAGGGGTTGCATGAGCAGTACTTC	CSVSGGQGLHEQYF
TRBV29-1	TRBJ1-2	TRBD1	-	TGCAGCGGAACAGGGGACTATGGCTACACCTTC	CSGTGDYGYTF
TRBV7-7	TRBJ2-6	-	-	TGTGCCAGCACTCCAGGGTCTGGGGCCAACGTCCTGACTTTC	CASTPGSGANVLTF
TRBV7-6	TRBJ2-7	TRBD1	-	TGTGCCAGCAGCCCATGGACAGGGCCCAACGAGCAGTACTTC	CASSPWTGPNEQYF
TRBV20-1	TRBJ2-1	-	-	TGCAGTGCTGGGCATGAGCAGTTCTTC	CSAGHEQFF
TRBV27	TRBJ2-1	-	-	TGTGCCAGCAGTTTATCCGGGAACATCCATAACAATGAGCAGTTCTTC	CASSLSGNIHNNEQFF
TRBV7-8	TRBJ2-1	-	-	TGTGCCAGCAGCCGAACAGCTAAGAGCTCCTACAATGAGCAGTTCTTC	CASSRTAKSSYNEQFF
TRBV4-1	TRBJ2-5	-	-	TGCGCCAGCAGCCAAGATCTTCCCCAAGAGACCCAGTACTTC	CASSQDLPQETQYF
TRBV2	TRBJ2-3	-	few	TGTGCCAGCAGTGAAGAAGCGGCCCGGGGAGATACGCAGTATTTT	CASSEEAARGDTQYF